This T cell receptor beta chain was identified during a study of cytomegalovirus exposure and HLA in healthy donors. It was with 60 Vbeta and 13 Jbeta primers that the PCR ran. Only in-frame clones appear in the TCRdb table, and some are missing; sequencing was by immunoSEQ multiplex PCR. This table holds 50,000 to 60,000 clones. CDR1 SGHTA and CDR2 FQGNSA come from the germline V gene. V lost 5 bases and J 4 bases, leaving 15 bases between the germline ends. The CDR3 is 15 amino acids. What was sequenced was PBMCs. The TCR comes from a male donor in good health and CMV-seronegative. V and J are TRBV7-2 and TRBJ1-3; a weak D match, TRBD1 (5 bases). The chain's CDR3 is CASSPRGAGGNTIYF. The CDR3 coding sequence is TGTGCCAGCAGCCCCCGGGGCGCGGGAGGAAACACCATATATTTT.